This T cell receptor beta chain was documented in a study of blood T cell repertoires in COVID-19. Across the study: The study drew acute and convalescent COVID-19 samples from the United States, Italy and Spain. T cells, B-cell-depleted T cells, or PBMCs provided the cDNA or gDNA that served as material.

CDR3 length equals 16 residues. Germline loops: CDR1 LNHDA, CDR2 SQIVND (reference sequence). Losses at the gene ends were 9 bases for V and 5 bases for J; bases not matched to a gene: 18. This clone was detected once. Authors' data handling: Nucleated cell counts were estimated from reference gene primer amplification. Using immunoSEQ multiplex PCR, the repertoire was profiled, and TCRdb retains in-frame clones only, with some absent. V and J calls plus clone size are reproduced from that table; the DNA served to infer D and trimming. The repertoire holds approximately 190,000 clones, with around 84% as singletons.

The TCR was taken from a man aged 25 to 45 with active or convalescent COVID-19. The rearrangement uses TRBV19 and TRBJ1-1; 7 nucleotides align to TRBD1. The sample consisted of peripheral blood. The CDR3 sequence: CARRHGTQGECTEAFF. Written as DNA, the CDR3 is TGTGCCAGGAGACACGGGACCCAGGGGGAATGTACTGAAGCTTTCTTT.